The 8 T cell receptor beta chains below were found in one sample sequenced in a study of blood T cell repertoires in COVID-19. Clones were sequenced by immunoSEQ multiplex PCR, and TCRdb holds only the in-frame ones, with some missing. Counted here are over 20,000 clones, roughly 90% occurring once; the ten biggest clones make up around 6%. Sequencing was done on a sample of peripheral blood. Receptor source: a human donor in a cohort sampled during active COVID-19.

As concerns this clone: A junction end diverges from the germline sequence, so it may reflect a read error. This CDR3 reads CATSRDQQGSGNTIYF. The CDR3 bases are TGTGCCACCAGCCGAGATCAACAGGGGTCTGGAAACACCATATATTTT. This chain joins TRBV15 and TRBJ1-3, with 7 positions matching TRBD1. CDR1 and CDR2 (germline): LNHNV, YYDKDF (reference sequence). The CDR3 loop spans 16 amino acids. The whole variable domain, remainder taken from reference TRBV15 and TRBJ1-3, is DAMVIQNPRYQVTQFGKPVTLSCSQTLNHNVMYWYQQKSSQAPKLLFHYYDKDFNNEADTPDNFQSRRPNTSFCFLDIRSPGLGDTAMYLCATSRDQQGSGNTIYFGEGSWLTVV.

The chain employs TRBV30 and TRBJ1-4; possibly TRBD1 for D (6 bases). The CDR3 has 18 residues. CDR1 is GTSNPN, CDR2 SVGIG, per germline (reference sequence). The V end was cut by 1 base, the J end by 8 bases, with 26 bases between. CDR3 in DNA: TGTGCCTGGAGTGCGGGGACACCCTATCAACGGGACAAGGAAAAACTGTTTTTT. Its protein is CAWSAGTPYQRDKEKLFF.

This clone was seen just once. The chain recombines TRBV30 with TRBJ2-7; 11 nucleotides agree with TRBD2. The germline gives CDR1 GTSNPN, CDR2 SVGIG (reference sequence). V lost 0 bases and J lost 7; bases outside the gene matches: 11. The CDR3 loop spans 16 amino acids. For the CDR3, the DNA is TGTGCCTGGAGTGTGAAGATAGCGGGAGGGCCCCAAGAGCAGTACTTC. This codes for CAWSVKIAGGPQEQYF.

The J gene is TRBJ1-6, the V gene TRBV30; D is possibly TRBD1 (6 bases). The germline V gene encodes CDR1 GTSNPN and CDR2 SVGIG (reference sequence). The CDR3 spans 15 residues. The V and J ends lost 2 bases and 6 bases respectively, with 14 bases between them. This chain's CDR3 is CAWSRGGRFNSPLHF. The CDR3 DNA sequence: TGTGCCTGGAGTAGAGGGGGAAGGTTTAATTCACCCCTCCACTTT.

The rearrangement links TRBV28 to TRBJ1-5; 7 bases align to TRBD1. CDR1 MDHEN and CDR2 SYDVKM come from the germline V gene. The CDR3 consists of 15 residues. Germline trimming cut 6 bases from V and 4 bases from J; bases unmatched to any gene: 9. The CDR3: CASSYTTGKNQPQHF. Here the CDR3 DNA reads TGTGCCAGCAGCTACACGACAGGGAAAAATCAGCCCCAGCATTTT.

V and J are TRBV9 and TRBJ1-1; D uncertain. Germline lookup yields CDR1 SGDLS and CDR2 YYNGEE. CDR3 length: 13 amino acids. V was trimmed by 1 base and J by 8 bases, leaving 12 bases between them. Here the CDR3 DNA reads TGTGCCAGCAGCGTACGCCCCGCTGAGGAAGCTTTCTTT. It codes for CASSVRPAEEAFF. The full variable domain, in which reference TRBV9 and TRBJ1-1 provide the parts outside the CDR3, is DSGVTQTPKHLITATGQRVTLRCSPRSGDLSVYWYQQSLDQGLQFLIQYYNGEERAKGNILERFSAQQFPDLHSELNLSSLELGDSALYFCASSVRPAEEAFFGQGTRLTVV.

This clone was observed a single time. The V call is TRBV28, the J call TRBJ2-1; 10 bases line up with TRBD1. Losses at the gene ends were 2 bases for V and 15 bases for J; bases not matched to a gene: 7. CDR3 length equals 13 residues. Germline assignment: CDR1 MDHEN and CDR2 SYDVKM. The CDR3, as DNA: TGTGCCAGCAGTTTAAACCGGGACAGGGGACCGTTCTTC. Translating it yields CASSLNRDRGPFF.

The V gene is TRBV4-1, the J gene TRBJ1-1; 11 bases agree with TRBD1. The trim removed 1 base at V and 4 bases at J, leaving 5 bases unmatched. The CDR3 spans 16 residues. Per germline, CDR1 MGHRA and CDR2 YSYEKL. The chain's CDR3 is CASSQGDRGGGTEAFF. CDR3 sequence (DNA): TGCGCCAGCAGCCAAGGGGACAGGGGGGGTGGCACTGAAGCTTTCTTT.